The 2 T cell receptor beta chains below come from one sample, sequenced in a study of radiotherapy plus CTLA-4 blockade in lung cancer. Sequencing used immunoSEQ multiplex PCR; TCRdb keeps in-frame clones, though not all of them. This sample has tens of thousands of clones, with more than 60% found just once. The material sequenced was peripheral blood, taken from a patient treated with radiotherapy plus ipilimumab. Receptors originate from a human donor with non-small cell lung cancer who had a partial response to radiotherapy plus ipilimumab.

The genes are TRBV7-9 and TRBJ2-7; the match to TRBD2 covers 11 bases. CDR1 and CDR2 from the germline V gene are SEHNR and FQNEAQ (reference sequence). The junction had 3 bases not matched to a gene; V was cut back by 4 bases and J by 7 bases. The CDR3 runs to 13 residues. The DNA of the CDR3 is TGTGCCAGCAGCTCGCGGACTAGCGGGGAGCAGTACTTC. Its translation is CASSSRTSGEQYF. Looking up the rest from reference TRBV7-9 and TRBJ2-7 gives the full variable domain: DTGVSQNPRHKITKRGQNVTFRCDPISEHNRLYWYRQTLGQGPEFLTYFQNEAQLEKSRLLSDRFSAERPKGSFSTLEIQRTEQGDSAMYLCASSSRTSGEQYFGPGTRLTVT.

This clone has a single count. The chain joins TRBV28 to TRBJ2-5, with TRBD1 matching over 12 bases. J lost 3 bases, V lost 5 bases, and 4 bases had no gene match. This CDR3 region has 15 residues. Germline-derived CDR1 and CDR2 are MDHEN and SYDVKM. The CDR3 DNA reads TGTGCCAGCAGTCGGGGACAGGGGGCGGAAGAGACCCAGTACTTC. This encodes CASSRGQGAEETQYF.